The clone carrying this T cell receptor beta chain was found a few times. What it binds is unknown. The data derive from a study of beta chain features in type 1 diabetes. Whole-study context: The number of sorted cells examined across all samples was around 99 million.

Expressed TCRB transcripts were sequenced because the isolated RNA had all been reverse transcribed beforehand. Here immunoSEQ multiplex PCR was the method, and the copy in TCRdb shows in-frame clones only, minus some. In the table there are 150,000 to 200,000 clones, 7% to 10% of which are singletons. Findings and limits, study-wide: Reads derived from cDNA could over-represent cells showing high TCR expression. Type 1 diabetes patients had VDJ junctions that carried fewer insertions and more deletions.

The CDR3 loop spans 15 amino acids. V lost 4 bases, J lost 2 bases, and 11 bases lay in between. CDR1 is MGHRA and CDR2 is YSYEKL in the germline V gene. The specimen was central memory CD4+ T cells from blood. The sequence was obtained from a woman younger than 35 in good health. The chain joins TRBV4-1 to TRBJ2-2, with D uncertain. This CDR3 reads CASSPLRGNTGELFF. The CDR3 coding sequence is TGCGCCAGCAGCCCCCTTCGCGGAAACACCGGGGAGCTGTTTTTT.